A single sample gave rise to the 30 T cell receptor beta chains below, sequenced in a study of T-cell reconstitution after alpha-beta-depleted transplantation in children. For TCRbeta, the library was prepared with unique molecular identifiers. TCRdb fed the PCR reads into MiXCR, producing one record per CDR3 protein. The table records about 98,000 distinct CDR3 sequences, 7.5% to 9.5% of them present only once. The material sequenced was PBMCs, taken before TCRalphabeta/CD19-depleted stem cell transplant. These TCRs come from a boy under 10 years old with acute lymphoblastic leukemia, due to receive a stem cell transplant.

This clonotype was found many times. J is TRBJ2-7 and V is TRBV20-1; D not resolved. Germline V CDR1 and CDR2: DFQATT, SNEGSKA (reference sequence). CDR3 length: 15 residues. V was shortened by 0 bases and J by 1 base, with 13 bases between the two germline ends. CDR3 nucleotide sequence: TGCAGTGCTAGAGATTCGGTGAGGAAGTCCTACGAGCAGTACTTC. Translation: CSARDSVRKSYEQYF.

This clonotype was recorded many times. The chain carries TRBV7-2 and TRBJ2-5; D ambiguous. Germline loops: CDR1 SGHTA, CDR2 FQGNSA. The CDR3 length is 14 residues. Deletions cut 1 base from V and 1 base from J, with 7 bases between. Here the CDR3 DNA reads TGTGCCAGCAGCTTAGGAGGTTCCCAAGAGACCCAGTACTTC. The encoded protein is CASSLGGSQETQYF.

This clonotype has more than one count but fewer than ten. This chain's CDR3 is CSAPGPVSTDTQYF. For the CDR3, the DNA is TGCAGTGCACCCGGGCCCGTTAGCACAGATACGCAGTATTTT. The chain uses TRBV20-1 and TRBJ2-3; D is unresolved. The germline V gene encodes CDR1 DFQATT and CDR2 SNEGSKA (reference sequence). V dropped 6 bases and J dropped 0 bases, with 13 bases sitting between them. The CDR3 is made up of 14 amino acids.

V gene TRBV20-1 combines with J gene TRBJ2-1; D is possibly TRBD2 (6 bases). The CDR3 loop spans 13 amino acids. CDR1 is DFQATT, CDR2 SNEGSKA, per germline (reference sequence). V lost 5 bases, J lost 7 bases, and 15 bases lay in between. Written as DNA, the CDR3 is TGCAGTGCTCCGGGGGACCATTTGAATGAGCAGTTCTTC. Translation: CSAPGDHLNEQFF.

This clonotype was seen a few times. As DNA, the CDR3 is TGTGCCAGCAGCGGAGGACAGGGCGGAAAACTGTTTTTT. Its protein product is CASSGGQGGKLFF. The chain is built from TRBV7-9 and TRBJ1-4, with 8 bases that match TRBD1. The CDR3 contains 13 residues. Germline V gene sequence: CDR1 SEHNR, CDR2 FQNEAQ (reference sequence). V gave up 5 bases and J gave up 10 bases; unmatched junction bases: 6.

This clonotype was detected only a few times. J is TRBJ2-1 and V is TRBV7-6; 8 bases line up with TRBD2. Germline V CDR1 and CDR2: SGHVS, FNYEAQ. The J segment lost 7 bases and the V segment lost 5 bases, leaving 10 bases of the junction unmatched. This CDR3 spans 15 amino acids. The DNA for the CDR3 is TGTGCCAGCAGCCCGCCGGGACTAGTGCATAATGAGCAGTTCTTC. This translates into CASSPPGLVHNEQFF.

The chain combines TRBV5-1 with TRBJ1-1; perhaps TRBD1 as D (5 bases). Trimming shortened V by 2 bases and J by 0 bases, and 14 bases separated the two germline ends. Germline V gene sequence: CDR1 SGHRS, CDR2 YFSETQ. The CDR3 runs to 16 residues. The CDR3 region is CASSLVGTSMNTEAFF. CDR3 in DNA: TGCGCCAGCAGCTTAGTTGGGACTTCGATGAACACTGAAGCTTTCTTT. The entire variable domain, with the rest obtained from reference TRBV5-1 and TRBJ1-1, is as follows: KAGVTQTPRYLIKTRGQQVTLSCSPISGHRSVSWYQQTPGQGLQFLFEYFSETQRNKGNFPGRFSGRQFSNSRSEMNVSTLELGDSALYLCASSLVGTSMNTEAFFGQGTRLTVV.

The sample holds many counts of this clonotype. The J gene is TRBJ2-5, the V gene TRBV20-1, with 10 positions matching TRBD2. CDR3 length equals 16 residues. CDR1 is DFQATT, CDR2 SNEGSKA, per germline (reference sequence). With V trimmed by 1 base and J by 1 base, 6 bases remained unmatched. For the CDR3, the DNA is TGCAGTGCTAGAGTAACTAGCGGGGCCCTCCAAGAGACCCAGTACTTC. Residues: CSARVTSGALQETQYF.

The V call is TRBV7-9, the J call TRBJ2-7; 7 bases are a match to TRBD2. The V gene's germline CDR1 is SEHNR and CDR2 FQNEAQ (reference sequence). J lost 0 bases, V lost 4 bases, and 9 bases had no gene match. The CDR3 covers 16 residues. The CDR3 is CASSSSSGLSSYEQYF. CDR3 sequence (DNA): TGTGCCAGCAGCTCATCTAGCGGACTGAGCTCCTACGAGCAGTACTTC.

The V and J genes are TRBV29-1 and TRBJ1-6; D might be TRBD1 (6 bases). Trimming took 4 bases from V and 8 from J, leaving 12 bases between them. The CDR3 totals 13 residues. Per germline, CDR1 SQVTM and CDR2 ANQGSEA. Here the CDR3 DNA reads TGCAGCGTTGCCGGGGGCGCGGATTCACCCCTCCACTTT. Protein: CSVAGGADSPLHF.

This clonotype occurred a few times. The chain uses TRBV7-8 and TRBJ1-5; no clear D gene. In germline, CDR1 is SGHVS, CDR2 FQNEAQ. Trimming took off 5 bases at V and 4 bases at J, with 15 bases between the two ends. CDR3 length equals 15 residues. The chain's CDR3 is CASSASRGLNQPQHF. DNA of the CDR3: TGTGCCAGCAGCGCCAGCCGGGGATTAAATCAGCCCCAGCATTTT.

This clonotype came up many times. This rearrangement joins TRBV12-3 or TRBV12-4 to TRBJ2-5; TRBD2 matches 7 bases. V shed 2 bases, J shed 2 bases, and the junction held 2 bases outside the gene matches. The CDR3 runs 14 residues. The chain's CDR3 is CASSLQAGQETQYF. The CDR3 coding sequence is TGTGCCAGCAGTTTACAAGCGGGGCAAGAGACCCAGTACTTC.

A few counts support this clonotype. V and J are TRBV4-2 and TRBJ2-3, with unresolved D. Per germline, CDR1 LGHNA and CDR2 YNFKEQ. The V and J ends lost 6 bases and 11 bases respectively, with 18 bases between them. The CDR3 is 13 amino acids. CDR3 residues: CASSETDPRLQYF. The CDR3 nucleotides read TGTGCCAGCAGTGAAACTGACCCTAGGTTGCAGTATTTT.

This clonotype was seen ten or more times. The chain couples TRBV29-1 to TRBJ2-1, with 7 bases that match TRBD1. This CDR3 region has 16 residues. The junction had 20 bases not matched to a gene; V was cut back by 6 bases and J by 9 bases. Germline CDR1 reads SQVTM; CDR2 reads ANQGSEA. CDR3 sequence (DNA): TGCAGCGTCTTCCCCCCCGGGACAGTGGGACCGGGTGAGCAGTTCTTC. This sequence encodes CSVFPPGTVGPGEQFF.

This clonotype was seen only once. The rearrangement uses TRBV6-1 and TRBJ2-5; no clear D. Germline V lookup: CDR1 MNHNS, CDR2 SASEGT. This CDR3 has 14 amino acids. Trimming stripped 1 base from V and 5 bases from J, with 11 bases between. The CDR3, as DNA: TGTGCCAGCAGTGAAGGGGATATCCGGGAGACCCAGTACTTC. This codes for CASSEGDIRETQYF.

The rearrangement uses TRBV7-2 and TRBJ1-4; D possibly corresponds to TRBD1 (5 bases). Per germline, CDR1 SGHTA and CDR2 FQGNSA. The CDR3 is 15 amino acids. The germline V and J ends were trimmed by 1 base and 0 bases, with 6 bases remaining between them. CDR3 nucleotides: TGTGCCAGCAGCTTAGAGGGGTCAACTAATGAAAAACTGTTTTTT. It translates to CASSLEGSTNEKLFF. Filled out from reference TRBV7-2 and TRBJ1-4, the complete variable domain reads GAGVSQSPSNKVTEKGKDVELRCDPISGHTALYWYRQSLGQGLEFLIYFQGNSAPDKSGLPSDRFSAERTGGSVSTLTIQRTQQEDSAVYLCASSLEGSTNEKLFFGSGTQLSVL.

The chain is built from TRBV20-1 and TRBJ2-2, with 8 bases lining up with TRBD1. The V gene end was trimmed by 4 bases and the J gene end by 4 bases; junction bases not matched to a gene: 2. The CDR3 loop spans 13 amino acids. Germline CDR1 is DFQATT and CDR2 is SNEGSKA (reference sequence). The CDR3 coding sequence is TGCAGTGCTACCGACAGGGGCACCGGGGAGCTGTTTTTT. Translation gives CSATDRGTGELFF.

This clonotype appeared many times. J is TRBJ2-2 and V is TRBV7-3, with D perhaps matching TRBD1 or TRBD2 (5 bases each). Germline CDR1 is SGHTA and CDR2 is FQGTGA. V gave up 4 bases and J gave up 7 bases, with 13 bases separating them. The CDR3 is made up of 14 amino acids. DNA of the CDR3: TGTGCCAGCAGCTCCTCAGGGAGAGGCGGGGAGCTGTTTTTT. This encodes CASSSSGRGGELFF.

This clonotype was detected many times. V usage is TRBV4-2 and J usage is TRBJ1-4; D uncertain. CDR3 length: 18 residues. The germline V gene has CDR1 LGHNA and CDR2 YNFKEQ. V was cut by 1 base and J by 0 bases, with 15 bases left in between. CDR3 in amino acids: CASSQVIGSAATNEKLFF. As DNA, the CDR3 is TGTGCCAGCAGCCAAGTTATAGGCAGCGCTGCAACTAATGAAAAACTGTTTTTT.

This clonotype showed up many times. This rearrangement joins TRBV7-9 to TRBJ1-2; 10 bases match TRBD1. CDR3 length: 16 residues. Germline CDR1 and CDR2: SEHNR and FQNEAQ (reference sequence). The junction had 8 bases not matched to a gene; V was cut back by 3 bases and J by 4 bases. CDR3 DNA sequence: TGTGCCAGCAGCTTGGATCGACAGGGGGCTACCTATGGCTACACCTTC. Translation: CASSLDRQGATYGYTF.

This clonotype has ten or more counts. The rearrangement joins TRBV5-1 to TRBJ2-1, with 9 positions matching TRBD1. Germline assignment: CDR1 SGHRS and CDR2 YFSETQ. The CDR3 length is 15 residues. The trim removed 2 bases at V and 6 bases at J, leaving 6 bases unmatched. The CDR3 coding sequence is TGCGCCAGCAGCTTAGGGACAGGGACCTTCAATGAGCAGTTCTTC. Encoded protein: CASSLGTGTFNEQFF.

As concerns this clonotype: A much bigger clone sits one base away, suggesting this may be a read error. V is TRBV28 and J is TRBJ1-1, with TRBD1 as a possible D gene (5 bases). Trimming cost V 11 bases and J 0 bases, with 13 bases left between them. Germline assignment: CDR1 MDHEN and CDR2 SYDVKM. The CDR3 has 13 amino acids. CDR3 bases: TGTGCCGGGGCCGCAAGTATGAACACTGAAGCTTTCTTT. Amino acids: CAGAASMNTEAFF.

J is TRBJ1-1 and V is TRBV3-1; possibly TRBD1 for D (6 bases). The CDR3 runs to 14 residues. Germline CDR1 LGHDT, CDR2 YNNKEL (reference sequence). The V gene lost 4 bases and the J gene lost 1 base, with 10 bases spanning the gap. The CDR3 DNA follows: TGTGCCAGCAGCCTAACGACAGGGAACACTGAAGCTTTCTTT. Translated, it gives CASSLTTGNTEAFF.

A remark on this clonotype: The DNA is left out, because the CDR3 cannot be placed on it with certainty; the CDR3 is given as TCRdb lists it. The chain is built from TRBV7-5 and TRBJ2-7; TRBD1 is the table's D call, not checked against the DNA. TRBV7-5 is deemed a pseudogene. The CDR3 has 18 amino acids, counting both end residues. The CDR3 loop reads CISVPEAHPGQGLYEQYF.

This clonotype has more than one count but fewer than ten. The chain recombines TRBV5-6 with TRBJ2-7; 9 bases are shared with TRBD1. The CDR3 has 16 residues. Trimming cost V 4 bases and J 3 bases; bases outside gene matches: 11. The germline CDR1 and CDR2 sequences are SGHDT and YYEEEE. The CDR3 here is CASSQGTGRIHYEQYF. For the CDR3, the DNA is TGTGCCAGCAGCCAAGGGACAGGGAGAATTCACTACGAGCAGTACTTC.

In this sample, this clonotype turned up many times. The V and J genes are TRBV9 and TRBJ2-1, with D uncertain. V was shortened by 0 bases and J by 2 bases, with 6 bases between the two germline ends. CDR1 is SGDLS and CDR2 is YYNGEE in the germline V gene. The CDR3 totals 14 residues. The DNA of the CDR3 is TGTGCCAGCAGCGTAGACGTTACCTACAATGAGCAGTTCTTC. It specifies CASSVDVTYNEQFF.

This rearrangement joins TRBV4-3 to TRBJ2-7, with 11 bases that match TRBD1. V was clipped by 0 bases and J by 3 bases; unmatched bases: 1. Germline CDR1 and CDR2: LGHNA and YSLEER. This CDR3 comprises 15 residues. CDR3 sequence: CASSQEGTGGYEQYF. CDR3 DNA sequence: TGCGCCAGCAGCCAAGAAGGGACAGGGGGCTACGAGCAGTACTTC.

This clonotype was observed a handful of times. This chain links TRBV5-1 with TRBJ1-4, with a tentative D call TRBD1 (6 bases). The CDR3 is made up of 15 amino acids. The V end lost 0 bases, the J end lost 2 bases, and 8 bases lay between the germline ends. Per germline, CDR1 SGHRS and CDR2 YFSETQ. CDR3 region: CASSLGQVTNEKLFF. CDR3 DNA: TGCGCCAGCAGCTTGGGACAGGTGACTAATGAAAAACTGTTTTTT. Combining the CDR3 with reference TRBV5-1 and TRBJ1-4 gives the whole variable domain KAGVTQTPRYLIKTRGQQVTLSCSPISGHRSVSWYQQTPGQGLQFLFEYFSETQRNKGNFPGRFSGRQFSNSRSEMNVSTLELGDSALYLCASSLGQVTNEKLFFGSGTQLSVL.

This clonotype was recorded many times. Here the CDR3 DNA reads TGCGCCAGCAGCTTCAAAGGAGCGGACACTGAAGCTTTCTTT. Protein sequence: CASSFKGADTEAFF. This chain connects TRBV5-1 to TRBJ1-1, with D uncertain. Germline V CDR1 and CDR2: SGHRS, YFSETQ. CDR3 size: 14 residues. The germline V and J ends were trimmed by 2 bases and 3 bases, with 11 bases remaining between them.

This clonotype was recorded at least ten times. V is TRBV10-3 and J is TRBJ1-5, with 9 positions matching TRBD1. There are 15 residues in the CDR3. The germline V gene has CDR1 ENHRY and CDR2 SYGVKD. V lost 4 bases to trimming and J lost 5 bases; unmatched junction nucleotides: 6. CDR3 nucleotide sequence: TGTGCCATCAGTGGGGGGACAGGGACGGATCAGCCCCAGCATTTT. Its protein is CAISGGTGTDQPQHF.